This T cell receptor beta chain was sequenced in a study of blood T cells in healthy people across ages. The study, taken as a whole, reports: Bulk PBMC profiling left naive and antigen-experienced comparisons inconclusive.

Combining a sample-barcoded 5' primer with a J-beta primer mix, a second PCR ran for roughly 7 to 12 cycles. TCRdb re-called the 5' RACE reads with MiXCR, one entry per CDR3 protein. The sample lists around 1.5 million distinct CDR3 sequences, around 39% occurring once. This clonotype was counted a few times. Its antigen is currently unknown. V was clipped by 7 bases and J by 4 bases; unmatched bases: 1. This CDR3 has 12 residues. Germline-derived CDR1 and CDR2 are MNHEY and SMNVEV (reference sequence). This receptor was taken from a young woman in good health. Material: blood. The rearrangement links TRBV27 to TRBJ1-5, with 7 bases lining up with TRBD1. For the CDR3, the DNA is TGTGCCAGCACGACAGGGAATCAGCCCCAGCATTTT. Amino acid sequence: CASTTGNQPQHF.